This T cell receptor (beta chain) stems from a study of long-term antiretroviral therapy in people with HIV. Study-wide findings and caveats: Dating from the mid-2000s to the late 2010s, the blood was possibly obtained under older ART regimens. Clones with expansion before ART led the repertoire at all time points.

In regard to this clone: The antigen remains unidentified.

At the survey level, the v3.0 immunoSEQ assay was run. Here immunoSEQ multiplex PCR was the method, and the copy in TCRdb shows in-frame clones only, minus some. The sample has some 29,000 clones, 85% to 95% seen once; the top ten hold about a tenth. CDR1 and CDR2 (germline): SGHTA, FQGNSA. The CDR3 loop spans 15 amino acids. The germline V and J ends were trimmed by 5 bases and 3 bases, with 14 bases remaining between them. This TCR was recovered from a man aged 40-55 years with HIV. J is TRBJ1-3 and V is TRBV7-2, with D possibly matching TRBD1 (6 bases). The starting material was unsorted PBMCs, obtained 6.2 years after starting antiretroviral therapy. CDR3 bases: TGTGCCAGCAGCGTACAGGGACGAGATGGAAACACCATATATTTT. Its protein product is CASSVQGRDGNTIYF.